This T cell receptor beta chain was sequenced for a study of blood T cell repertoires in COVID-19. About the research overall: Acute-phase and convalescent COVID-19 samples originated in the United States, Italy and Spain.

Profiled with immunoSEQ multiplex PCR; TCRdb holds only in-frame clones, not every one. The repertoire holds 200,000 to 250,000 clones, with 70% to 90% as singletons. Looked up from germline, CDR1 is LNHDA and CDR2 is SQIVND (reference sequence). The CDR3 consists of 13 residues. The ends were cut back, 8 bases at V and 4 bases at J, with 12 bases in the middle. This clone has more than one count but fewer than ten. This clonotype was sampled from a man aged 30 to 39 who had recovered from COVID-19. The chain couples TRBV19 to TRBJ1-5, with unresolved D. Specimen: PBMCs or T cells enriched from blood (not recorded which). The CDR3 loop reads CASGLLGNQPQHF. The CDR3 region has the DNA TGTGCCAGTGGGCTTCTCGGAAATCAGCCCCAGCATTTT. The full variable domain, with the rest looked up from reference TRBV19 and TRBJ1-5, is DGGITQSPKYLFRKEGQNVTLSCEQNLNHDAMYWYRQDPGQGLRLIYYSQIVNDFQKGDIAEGYSVSREKKESFPLTVTSAQKNPTAFYLCASGLLGNQPQHFGDGTRLSIL.